The clone carrying this T cell receptor (beta chain) occurred a few times. Its antigen remains unidentified. Sequenced with the Oncomine TCR Beta short-read assay was DNA taken from cultured CD4+ T cells. TCRdb ran MiXCR on the PCR reads and lists one entry per CDR3 protein. The sample carries about 21,000 distinct CDR3 sequences, 26% recorded once. These data come from a study of vaccination and CD4 T cells after COVID-19. Across the whole study: Cultures designated as controls were supplied with a CEFX pool, an HIV-1 Nef pool, or no peptide. Notes on the study in general: 304 of 307 vaccine-specific clones from convalescent patients were spike mono-reactive.

Indicated treatment: roughly 11-day PBMC culture with coronavirus spike peptide pools or control peptides (ViraFEST assay). With peptide pools, ViraFEST first expanded antigen-specific T cells and afterwards sequenced their TCRs. The sequenced material came from cultured CD4+ T cells from blood. The receptor comes from a human donor with COVID-19.

Written as DNA, the CDR3 is TGCGCCAGCAGCTTGTTTGGGGGAGGCACAGATACGCAGTATTTT. Protein: CASSLFGGGTDTQYF. The J gene is TRBJ2-3, the V gene TRBV5-1; the D call may be TRBD1 or TRBD2 (5 bases each). This CDR3 is 15 amino acids long. The V and J ends lost 1 base and 1 base respectively, with 10 bases between them. Germline values: CDR1 SGHRS, CDR2 YFSETQ.